The 2 T cell receptor beta chains below come from one sample, sequenced in a study of blood T cells in healthy people across ages. Through a sample-barcoded 5' primer and a J-beta primer mix, a second PCR was run for roughly 6 to 11 cycles. TCRdb called the 5' RACE reads again in MiXCR, with one record for every CDR3 protein. The sample lists 1.8 million or so distinct CDR3 sequences, about two fifths occurring once. The sequenced sample was blood. These receptors were taken from a human donor in good health.

The CDR3 region is CASSRWTSYNEQYF. The DNA of the CDR3 is TGTGCCAGCAGCCGCTGGACTAGCTACAATGAGCAGTACTTC. V gene TRBV13 combines with J gene TRBJ2-4; 8 positions agree with TRBD2. V trimming: 5 bases; J trimming: 13 bases; junction bases outside the gene matches: 13. Germline-derived CDR1 and CDR2 are PRHDT and FYEKMQ (reference sequence). The CDR3 sequence is 14 residues long.

This clonotype was counted between two and nine times. The chain couples TRBV7-8 to TRBJ2-7, with 7 bases fitting TRBD1. Germline CDR1 and CDR2: SGHVS and FQNEAQ. This CDR3 region has 15 residues. Losses at the gene ends were 6 bases for V and 4 bases for J; bases not matched to a gene: 12. The CDR3 DNA follows: TGTGCCAGCAGTCGTCCCTACAGGGGAGAATACGAGCAGTACTTC. It codes for CASSRPYRGEYEQYF.